This TCR beta chain is from a study of blood T cell repertoires in COVID-19. Study background: Collection of acute and convalescent COVID-19 samples took place in the United States, Italy and Spain. In each case, the material was cDNA or gDNA derived from T cells, B-cell-depleted T cells, or PBMCs.

In the authors' methods: The authors estimated nucleated cell counts from reference gene primer amplification. Only in-frame clones appear in the TCRdb table, and some are missing; sequencing was by immunoSEQ multiplex PCR. That table gives V, J and clone size, and the DNA gave D and trimming. The table records around 120,000 clones, about 85% of them present only once. The table lists this clone with a count of one. J was trimmed by 3 bases and V by 3 bases; bases with no gene match: 6. The CDR3 covers 15 residues. The germline V gene has CDR1 LGHDT and CDR2 YNNKEL (reference sequence). The chain joins TRBV3-1 (or the pseudogene TRBV3-2) to TRBJ2-3; 7 nucleotides match TRBD1. The sequenced sample consisted of peripheral blood. This TCR derives from a human donor in a cohort sampled during active COVID-19. The CDR3 is CASSQNRGRTDTQYF. Written as DNA, the CDR3 is TGTGCCAGCAGCCAGAACAGGGGTCGGACAGATACGCAGTATTTT.